The 8 T cell receptor beta chains below come from one sample, sequenced in a study of T cell responses to AZD1222 COVID-19 vaccine. Assay used: immunoSEQ multiplex PCR; TCRdb lists only in-frame clones, some missing. The profile shows fewer than 70,000 clones, over 85% of them singletons. Sample: peripheral blood, taken on day 0 of AZD1222 vaccination. These receptors all stem from an adult in good health.

The genes are TRBV5-1 and TRBJ1-1, with 7 positions matching TRBD1. The V gene's germline CDR1 is SGHRS and CDR2 YFSETQ. J gave up 0 bases and V 1 base, and 6 bases lay outside the gene matches. The CDR3 length is 16 residues. CDR3 sequence: CASSLRPGGMNTEAFF. The CDR3 region has the DNA TGCGCCAGCAGCTTGCGGCCAGGGGGTATGAACACTGAAGCTTTCTTT. Using reference TRBV5-1 and TRBJ1-1 for the parts outside the CDR3, the full variable domain is KAGVTQTPRYLIKTRGQQVTLSCSPISGHRSVSWYQQTPGQGLQFLFEYFSETQRNKGNFPGRFSGRQFSNSRSEMNVSTLELGDSALYLCASSLRPGGMNTEAFFGQGTRLTVV.

As to this clone: Different DNA sequences within this sample yield the same CDR3. The J gene is TRBJ1-1, the V gene TRBV5-1; no clear D gene. V lost 2 bases and J lost 1, with 6 bases in between. The CDR3 totals 13 residues. Germline V gene data show CDR1 as SGHRS and CDR2 as YFSETQ. CDR3 nucleotides: TGCGCCAGCAGCTTTTCCGCGAACACTGAAGCTTTCTTT. Its protein is CASSFSANTEAFF.

The CDR3: CASSYLQRLNTEAFF. The CDR3 DNA is TGTGCCAGCAGCTACTTACAGAGACTAAACACTGAAGCTTTCTTT. This chain uses TRBV5-6 with TRBJ1-1, with unresolved D. The CDR3 is made up of 15 amino acids. V lost 3 bases and J 2 bases, leaving 14 bases between the germline ends. CDR1 SGHDT and CDR2 YYEEEE come from the germline V gene.

This clone has only a few counts. The sample has other DNA sequences that encode this CDR3 too. This chain joins TRBV5-1 and TRBJ1-2; no reliable D call. The germline V gene encodes CDR1 SGHRS and CDR2 YFSETQ. The germline V and J ends were trimmed by 0 bases and 4 bases, with 7 bases remaining between them. This CDR3 has 13 residues. The CDR3 DNA reads as TGCGCCAGCAGCTTGGACAGAATCTATGGCTACACCTTC. Translated, it gives CASSLDRIYGYTF.

The chain is built from TRBV6-6 and TRBJ1-2, with 8 bases that match TRBD1. The CDR3 length is 14 residues. Germline V CDR1 and CDR2: MNHNY, SVGAGI (reference sequence). The J segment lost 4 bases and the V segment lost 0 bases, leaving 1 base of the junction unmatched. The CDR3 spells CASSYSTGVYGYTF. In DNA form, the CDR3 reads TGTGCCAGCAGTTACTCGACAGGGGTCTATGGCTACACCTTC.

V and J are TRBV5-1 and TRBJ1-1; no clear D gene. CDR3 length equals 16 residues. Germline CDR1 SGHRS, CDR2 YFSETQ. The V and J ends lost 0 bases and 1 base respectively, with 13 bases between them. The CDR3 reads CASSLGGWSWNTEAFF. Here the CDR3 DNA reads TGCGCCAGCAGCTTGGGAGGGTGGAGTTGGAACACTGAAGCTTTCTTT.

The chain links TRBV2 to TRBJ1-5; D is undetermined. Germline CDR1 and CDR2: SNHLY and FYNNEI. The CDR3 covers 15 residues. V lost 4 bases to trimming and J lost 2 bases, with 12 bases between them. In DNA form, the CDR3 reads TGTGCCAGCAGTGTGGGGTCAAACGGCAATCAGCCCCAGCATTTT. This translates into CASSVGSNGNQPQHF. Together with reference TRBV2 and TRBJ1-5, the CDR3 gives the full variable domain: EPEVTQTPSHQVTQMGQEVILRCVPISNHLYFYWYRQILGQKVEFLVSFYNNEISEKSEIFDDQFSVERPDGSNFTLKIRSTKLEDSAMYFCASSVGSNGNQPQHFGDGTRLSIL.

This chain joins TRBV5-4 and TRBJ1-2, with 8 bases identical to TRBD1. Germline CDR1 and CDR2: SGHNT and YYREEE (reference sequence). The CDR3 totals 15 residues. With 4 bases clipped from V and 5 bases from J, the junction kept 10 bases outside the gene matches. The CDR3 nucleotides read TGTGCCAGCAGCCACGCAGACAGGGGCGGGTATGGCTACACCTTC. Translating it yields CASSHADRGGYGYTF.